These 9 T cell receptor beta chains came from one sample sequenced in a study of T cells expressing NK-cell markers (dated by TCRdb to the early 2020s). The protocol used for the library was 5' RACE. TCRdb shows the sequencer as Illumina HiSeq 2000. Reads reprocessed by TCRdb are summarized as one entry per CDR3 protein sequence, and DNA is absent. Per the sample table, the count is about half a million distinct CDR3 sequences. 1.4% of the sample comes from the top ten. The sequenced sample consisted of blood T cells: a sorted CD56 or NKG2C T cell subset, CD4+ or CD8+ T cells, or bulk PBMC T cells (not recorded which). These receptor sequences come from a woman in her 50s in good health. Donor details come from another sample of the same person, matched by shared clones.

The genes are TRBV20-1 and TRBJ1-4; TCRdb designates TRBD1, a call that cannot be tested without DNA. Germline CDR1 DFQATT, CDR2 SNEGSKA (reference sequence). The CDR3 is made up of 14 amino acids. The CDR3 here is CSASRDSTNEKLFF.

The chain uses TRBV6-1 and TRBJ2-3; the D call from TCRdb, TRBD1, cannot be confirmed without DNA. Germline V gene sequence: CDR1 MNHNS, CDR2 SASEGT. The CDR3 runs 15 residues. CDR3 in amino acids: CASIGDKGKTDTQYF.

The CDR3 here is CASSLDVDSRKLFF. The chain is built from TRBV5-1 and TRBJ1-4; TCRdb selects TRBD1, and the lack of DNA leaves this call unchecked. From germline, CDR1 is SGHRS and CDR2 YFSETQ. The CDR3 sequence is 14 residues long.

CDR3 sequence: CASSRAQGPQHF. This chain joins TRBV12-3 or TRBV12-4 and TRBJ1-5; TCRdb designates TRBD1, a call that cannot be tested without DNA. The CDR3 consists of 12 residues.

The gene calls are TRBV24-1 and TRBJ1-1; checking the TCRdb D call of TRBD1 is not possible without DNA. Germline-derived CDR1 and CDR2 are KGHDR and SFDVKD. The CDR3 sequence is 12 residues long. CDR3 protein: CATGGLNTEAFF.

The rearrangement links TRBV5-1 to TRBJ2-7; TCRdb calls TRBD1, which cannot be checked without DNA. The CDR3 runs to 15 residues. CDR1 is SGHRS, CDR2 YFSETQ, per germline. The CDR3 region is CASSPVGGRPYEQYF.

V gene TRBV7-8 combines with J gene TRBJ1-4; lacking DNA, the TRBD1 call made by TCRdb goes unchecked. Germline V gene lookup returns CDR1 SGHVS and CDR2 FQNEAQ. The CDR3 is 14 residues long. CDR3 loop: CASSAAGTGLKLFF.

The chain has TRBV4-1 and TRBJ2-7; no DNA is available, so the TRBD1 call from TCRdb remains unchecked. There are 14 residues in the CDR3. The germline V gene encodes CDR1 MGHRA and CDR2 YSYEKL. CDR3 sequence: CASSQPGTAGEQYF.

The chain has TRBV5-1 and TRBJ2-1; TCRdb selects TRBD2, and the lack of DNA leaves this call unchecked. This CDR3 has 14 amino acids. CDR1 and CDR2 from the germline V gene are SGHRS and YFSETQ. Here the CDR3 reads CASSASGRFNEQFF.